This T cell receptor (beta chain) comes out of a study of T cell responses to AZD1222 COVID-19 vaccine. TCRdb's table, derived via immunoSEQ multiplex PCR, lists solely in-frame clones and lacks some. The profile shows some 150,000 clones, about 92% of them singletons. Doses given second, at about 4 or about 12 weeks, were pooled. Regarding this clone: Its antigen is not identified.

Study results and limitations: None of the repertoires were sampled until the peak T cell response had passed. Vaccine-associated CD4 TCRs ranged over spike, dominating at 160-218 and 743-854.

This specimen was peripheral blood, taken 28 days after the second AZD1222 dose. This receptor was identified in an adult who received the AZD1222 COVID-19 vaccine.

CDR3 in amino acids: CASRGSYNEQFF. CDR3 bases: TGTGCCAGCAGGGGTTCCTACAATGAGCAGTTCTTC. The chain combines TRBV28 with TRBJ2-1; no reliable D call. CDR3 length: 12 residues. Trimming pared 6 bases from V and 1 base from J, leaving 4 bases between. The V gene's germline CDR1 is MDHEN and CDR2 SYDVKM.